What follows are 28 T cell receptor beta chains derived from one specimen sequenced in a study of Ad26.COV2.S vaccination and SARS-CoV-2 variants. Method: immunoSEQ multiplex PCR; TCRdb's copy keeps in-frame clones and lacks some. The sample records some 390,000 clones, 75% to 90% being singletons. The treatment was: 15 to 20 received Ad26.COV2.S at low or high dose, single or two shots; roughly 5 received placebo; per-sample allocation not given. Day 63 after the first vaccine or placebo injection was the time point for sampling. The sequencing here drew on peripheral blood, taken in a trial of Ad26.COV2.S vaccine versus placebo. Every receptor here comes from a person aged 18-65 years who received the Ad26.COV2.S COVID-19 vaccine or a placebo.

The chain recombines TRBV18 with TRBJ1-1; D unresolved. From germline, CDR1 is KGHSH and CDR2 LQKENI. The CDR3 covers 13 residues. V was clipped by 2 bases and J by 1 base, with 5 bases between them. The CDR3 protein is CASSPTKNTEAFF. CDR3 bases: TGTGCCAGCTCACCAACAAAGAACACTGAAGCTTTCTTT.

The chain employs TRBV12-3 or TRBV12-4 and TRBJ1-2; 7 positions match TRBD1. V lost 6 bases, J lost 2 bases, and 3 bases stayed unmatched. The CDR3 is made up of 13 amino acids. The DNA of the CDR3 is TGTGCCAGCAGGATGACAGGGAACTATGGCTACACCTTC. As protein: CASRMTGNYGYTF.

The CDR3 sequence: CASSQSMTGRDEQYF. The CDR3 nucleotides read TGCGCCAGCAGTCAATCGATGACAGGGAGGGACGAGCAGTACTTC. The chain joins TRBV23-1 to TRBJ2-7; D is perhaps TRBD1 or TRBD2 (7 bases each). TRBV23-1 is filed as an ORF, its function uncertain. V lost 0 bases to trimming and J lost 5 bases, with 14 bases between them. This CDR3 has 15 amino acids.

The V call is TRBV2, the J call TRBJ2-5, with 7 bases identical to TRBD1. The V gene's germline CDR1 is SNHLY and CDR2 FYNNEI. V dropped 8 bases and J dropped 5; count of bases not matched to a gene: 5. The CDR3 length is 12 residues. Written as DNA, the CDR3 is TGTGCCAGCGGGGGACAGCGCGAGACCCAGTACTTC. Its translation is CASGGQRETQYF.

This clone appeared many times. The genes are TRBV5-1 and TRBJ2-1; 7 bases are shared with TRBD2. Germline V gene data show CDR1 as SGHRS and CDR2 as YFSETQ. Trimming at V came to 1 base and at J to 6 bases, leaving 7 bases not matched to a gene. There are 15 residues in the CDR3. The chain's CDR3 is CASSLPSGGLNEQFF. The CDR3 nucleotides read TGCGCCAGCAGCTTGCCTAGCGGAGGACTCAATGAGCAGTTCTTC.

V gene TRBV6-2 or TRBV6-3 combines with J gene TRBJ1-2; the D gene is possibly TRBD1 (6 bases). The germline CDR1 and CDR2 sequences are MNHEY and SVGEGT. The V end was cut by 6 bases, the J end by 4 bases, with 12 bases between. CDR3 length: 13 amino acids. CDR3 sequence reads: CASSPQGSYGYTF. CDR3 bases: TGTGCCAGCAGCCCCCAGGGGAGCTATGGCTACACCTTC.

The chain uses TRBV6-6 and TRBJ1-1, with D uncertain. This CDR3 is built from 14 residues. Per germline, CDR1 MNHNY and CDR2 SVGAGI (reference sequence). The ends were cut back, 4 bases at V and 2 bases at J, with 11 bases in the middle. This CDR3 is CASSSWTVNTEAFF. Here the CDR3 DNA reads TGTGCCAGCAGTTCTTGGACGGTCAACACTGAAGCTTTCTTT.

The chain has TRBV27 and TRBJ2-7; D gene uncertain. V was shortened by 2 bases and J by 5 bases, with 10 bases between the two germline ends. This CDR3 has 13 amino acids. Germline CDR1 and CDR2: MNHEY and SMNVEV (reference sequence). The CDR3 spells CASSLALEHEQYF. The DNA of the CDR3 is TGTGCCAGCAGTTTAGCGCTAGAACACGAGCAGTACTTC.

The gene calls are TRBV7-9 and TRBJ2-1; no firm D call. The ends were cut back, 5 bases at V and 7 bases at J, with 3 bases in the middle. Germline CDR1 reads SEHNR; CDR2 reads FQNEAQ (reference sequence). The CDR3 extends over 10 amino acids. The CDR3 sequence is CASSQNEQFF. The CDR3 bases are TGTGCCAGCAGCCAGAATGAGCAGTTCTTC.

V is TRBV7-6 and J is TRBJ1-5, with a tentative D call TRBD1 (5 bases). Germline V gene lookup returns CDR1 SGHVS and CDR2 FNYEAQ. Trimming pared 5 bases from V and 9 bases from J, leaving 11 bases between. The CDR3 runs to 12 residues. CDR3: CASSPPGGPQHF. As DNA, the CDR3 is TGTGCCAGCAGCCCCCCGGGGGGGCCCCAGCATTTT.

This CDR3 is CASSQTQGGYEQYF. Here the CDR3 DNA reads TGCGCCAGCAGCCAAACGCAGGGTGGTTACGAGCAGTACTTC. V is TRBV4-1 and J is TRBJ2-7; TRBD1 is a possible D gene (5 bases). This CDR3 has 14 amino acids. Germline V gene data show CDR1 as MGHRA and CDR2 as YSYEKL. Trimming took 2 bases from V and 4 from J, leaving 12 bases between them.

The rearrangement joins TRBV12-5 to TRBJ2-3; 9 positions agree with TRBD2. Looked up from germline, CDR1 is LGHNT and CDR2 is FRNRAP. With V trimmed by 1 base and J by 10 bases, 3 bases remained unmatched. The CDR3 is 13 residues long. CDR3 sequence reads: CASGLASGGPQYF. CDR3 DNA sequence: TGTGCTAGTGGTTTGGCGAGCGGGGGGCCGCAGTATTTT.

J is TRBJ1-1 and V is TRBV11-3; TRBD1 matches 7 bases. The CDR3 extends over 12 amino acids. Germline CDR1 reads SGHNT; CDR2 reads YENEEA. V lost 5 bases and J lost 7; bases outside the gene matches: 4. CDR3 amino acids: CASSKTGDEAFF. Here the CDR3 DNA reads TGTGCCAGCAGCAAAACAGGGGATGAAGCTTTCTTT. The full variable domain, its missing parts supplied by reference TRBV11-3 and TRBJ1-1, is EAGVVQSPRYKIIEKKQPVAFWCNPISGHNTLYWYLQNLGQGPELLIRYENEEAVDDSQLPKDRFSAERLKGVDSTLKIQPAELGDSAVYLCASSKTGDEAFFGQGTRLTVV.

This clone was counted many times. V and J are TRBV6-6 and TRBJ2-5; D remains unclear. CDR3 length: 15 residues. Looked up from germline, CDR1 is MNHNY and CDR2 is SVGAGI (reference sequence). Trimming removed 5 bases at V and 1 base at J, with 14 bases between. CDR3 sequence reads: CASSQALGAQETQYF. CDR3 DNA sequence: TGTGCCAGCAGTCAGGCCCTAGGCGCCCAAGAGACCCAGTACTTC.

The chain joins TRBV2 to TRBJ2-1, with D perhaps matching TRBD1 (7 bases). CDR3 size: 15 residues. In germline, CDR1 is SNHLY, CDR2 FYNNEI. V gave up 8 bases and J gave up 7 bases, with 21 bases separating them. The CDR3: CASPKGGTDRNEQFF. CDR3 DNA: TGTGCCAGCCCGAAAGGGGGGACAGATCGGAATGAGCAGTTCTTC.

This rearrangement joins TRBV19 to TRBJ2-5; the match to TRBD2 covers 7 bases. CDR3 length: 14 amino acids. V was pared by 5 bases and J by 5 bases, with 8 bases of the junction left unmatched. CDR1 LNHDA and CDR2 SQIVND come from the germline V gene (reference sequence). The CDR3 loop is CASSPRDGRETQYF. The DNA of the CDR3 is TGTGCCAGTAGTCCCAGGGACGGGAGGGAGACCCAGTACTTC.

The chain uses TRBV5-1 and TRBJ1-1, with 9 bases aligning to TRBD1. The CDR3 runs to 14 residues. The junction had 5 bases not matched to a gene; V was cut back by 4 bases and J by 4 bases. Germline V gene sequence: CDR1 SGHRS, CDR2 YFSETQ. This CDR3 is CASSLDRGGTEAFF. The CDR3 coding sequence is TGCGCCAGCAGCCTCGACAGGGGGGGCACTGAAGCTTTCTTT. Complete variable domain (other parts from reference TRBV5-1 and TRBJ1-1): KAGVTQTPRYLIKTRGQQVTLSCSPISGHRSVSWYQQTPGQGLQFLFEYFSETQRNKGNFPGRFSGRQFSNSRSEMNVSTLELGDSALYLCASSLDRGGTEAFFGQGTRLTVV.

The chain recombines TRBV11-2 with TRBJ2-2, with D perhaps TRBD2 (6 bases). In germline, CDR1 is SGHAT, CDR2 FQNNGV. This CDR3 region has 16 residues. Trimming left V 6 bases short and J 2 bases short, with 16 bases between. The CDR3 sequence is CASRDIAETNTGELFF. The DNA of the CDR3 is TGTGCCAGCAGGGATATAGCGGAAACAAACACCGGGGAGCTGTTTTTT.

The chain has TRBV4-3 and TRBJ1-1, with D possibly being TRBD1 (6 bases). V lost 0 bases, J lost 7 bases, and 18 bases lay in between. CDR1 and CDR2 from the germline V gene are LGHNA and YSLEER. The CDR3 has 16 amino acids. CDR3 nucleotide sequence: TGCGCCAGCAGCCAAGATCTTGGGGGCGCGAAGAATGAAGCTTTCTTT. This gives the protein CASSQDLGGAKNEAFF.

This chain connects TRBV5-4 to TRBJ1-2; 9 nucleotides agree with TRBD1. Germline trimming cut 3 bases from V and 4 bases from J; bases unmatched to any gene: 7. The CDR3 extends over 15 amino acids. Germline-derived CDR1 and CDR2 are SGHNT and YYREEE (reference sequence). The CDR3 reads CASSYRDRDAYGYTF. DNA of the CDR3: TGTGCCAGCAGCTACCGGGACAGGGACGCCTATGGCTACACCTTC.

The chain carries TRBV6-2 or TRBV6-3 and TRBJ2-2; a weak D match, TRBD1 (5 bases). This CDR3 is built from 15 residues. Per the germline V gene, CDR1 is MNHEY and CDR2 is SVGEGT. V lost 6 bases and J lost 5, with 16 bases in between. In DNA form, the CDR3 reads TGTGCCAGCAGCAAGGGGCCAATGGGGACCGGGGAGCTGTTTTTT. It specifies CASSKGPMGTGELFF.

This chain uses TRBV6-5 with TRBJ1-2; TRBD1 matches at 10 bases. Trimming cost V 6 bases and J 5 bases; bases outside gene matches: 6. This CDR3 has 14 residues. The germline V gene encodes CDR1 MNHEY and CDR2 SVGAGI. The CDR3 DNA is TGTGCCAGCAGCGTTGGGACAGGGGAATATGGCTACACCTTC. Translation: CASSVGTGEYGYTF.

The chain joins TRBV6-5 to TRBJ2-7; D ambiguous. V was cut by 7 bases and J by 0 bases, with 10 bases left in between. The CDR3 is 13 amino acids. Germline lookup yields CDR1 MNHEY and CDR2 SVGAGI. This CDR3 reads CASTTSLSYEQYF. The CDR3 DNA follows: TGTGCCAGCACTACCTCCCTCTCCTACGAGCAGTACTTC.

V usage is TRBV5-1 and J usage is TRBJ1-2; D is perhaps TRBD1 (5 bases). CDR1 and CDR2 from the germline V gene are SGHRS and YFSETQ. V was trimmed by 4 bases and J by 6 bases, leaving 13 bases between them. The CDR3 is made up of 13 amino acids. Written as DNA, the CDR3 is TGCGCCAGCAGCCCGGGCGCGGGGCATGGCTACACCTTC. This sequence encodes CASSPGAGHGYTF.

The chain combines TRBV5-1 with TRBJ2-5, with 7 bases identical to TRBD1. V lost 0 bases, J lost 2 bases, and 4 bases stayed unmatched. The CDR3 loop spans 15 amino acids. Germline CDR1 SGHRS, CDR2 YFSETQ. The CDR3 reads CASSLGGQKQETQYF. CDR3 DNA sequence: TGCGCCAGCAGCTTGGGGGGACAGAAACAAGAGACCCAGTACTTC.

This clone was recorded once. The J gene is TRBJ2-1, the V gene TRBV5-6, with 15 bases matching TRBD2. The CDR3 contains 19 residues. The germline gives CDR1 SGHDT, CDR2 YYEEEE. The ends lost 3 bases at V and 10 bases at J; junction bases unmatched: 17. The CDR3 nucleotides are TGTGCCAGCAGCTCAACCGGGACTAGCGGGGGGCTAACCCTCAGGGAGCAGTTCTTC. It translates to CASSSTGTSGGLTLREQFF.

This rearrangement joins TRBV2 to TRBJ1-5; D gene unclear. The CDR3 runs to 13 residues. V was clipped by 3 bases and J by 1 base, with 4 bases between them. Germline V gives CDR1 SNHLY, CDR2 FYNNEI. Here the CDR3 reads CASSDSSNQPQHF. The CDR3 DNA is TGTGCCAGCAGTGACAGCAGCAATCAGCCCCAGCATTTT.

This rearrangement joins TRBV18 to TRBJ2-5, with D tentatively TRBD1 or TRBD2 (5 bases each). The germline V gene has CDR1 KGHSH and CDR2 LQKENI. The germline V and J ends were trimmed by 6 bases and 7 bases, with 9 bases remaining between them. This CDR3 has 11 amino acids. The CDR3 DNA sequence: TGTGCCAGCTCGCCTGGGACGACCCAGTACTTC. Protein sequence: CASSPGTTQYF.